The sample holds a few counts of the clone carrying this TCR beta chain. This CDR3 has 15 residues. V lost 3 bases to trimming and J lost 0 bases, with 10 bases between them. The germline gives CDR1 SGHDT, CDR2 YYEEEE. One entry per CDR3 protein results from TCRdb running MiXCR on the 5' RACE reads. The sample gives about 7,200 distinct CDR3 sequences, around 40% of which show up once; 4% to 5% is in the top ten. Memory CD4+ T cells were sorted as CD4+CD45RO+CD25- cells. The TCR comes from a female donor with breast cancer. The V gene is TRBV5-6, the J gene TRBJ1-3; D possibly corresponds to TRBD1 (5 bases). Sequencing was done on a sample of memory CD4+ T cells sorted from blood. The subset denotes: memory CD4+ T cells, CD4+CD45RO+CD25-. Here the CDR3 reads CASSYMGVSGNTIYF. CDR3 DNA: TGTGCCAGCAGCTATATGGGGGTCTCTGGAAACACCATATATTTT.